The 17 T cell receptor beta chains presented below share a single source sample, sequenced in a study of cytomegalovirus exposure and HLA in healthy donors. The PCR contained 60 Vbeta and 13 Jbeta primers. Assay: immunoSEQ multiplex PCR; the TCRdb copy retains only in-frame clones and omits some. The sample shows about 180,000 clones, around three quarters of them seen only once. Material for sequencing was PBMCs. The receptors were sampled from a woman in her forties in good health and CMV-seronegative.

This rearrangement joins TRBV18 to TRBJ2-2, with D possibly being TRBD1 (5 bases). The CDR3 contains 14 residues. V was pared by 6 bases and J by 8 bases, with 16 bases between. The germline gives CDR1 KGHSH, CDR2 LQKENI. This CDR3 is CASSLRTSEGELFF. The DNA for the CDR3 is TGTGCCAGCTCCCTCAGGACAAGCGAAGGGGAGCTGTTTTTT.

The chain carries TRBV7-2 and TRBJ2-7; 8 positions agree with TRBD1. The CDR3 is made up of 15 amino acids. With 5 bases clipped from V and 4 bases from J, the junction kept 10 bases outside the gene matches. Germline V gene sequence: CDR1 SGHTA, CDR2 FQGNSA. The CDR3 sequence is CASSRTGQGIYEQYF. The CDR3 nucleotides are TGTGCCAGCAGCCGAACTGGACAGGGAATATACGAGCAGTACTTC.

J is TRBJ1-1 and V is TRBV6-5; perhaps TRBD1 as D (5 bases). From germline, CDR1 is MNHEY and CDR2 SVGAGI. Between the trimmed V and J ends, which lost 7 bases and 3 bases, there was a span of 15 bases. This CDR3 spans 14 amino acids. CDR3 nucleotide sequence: TGTGCCAGCACCTTTAGAGGGGAGGACACTGAAGCTTTCTTT. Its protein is CASTFRGEDTEAFF.

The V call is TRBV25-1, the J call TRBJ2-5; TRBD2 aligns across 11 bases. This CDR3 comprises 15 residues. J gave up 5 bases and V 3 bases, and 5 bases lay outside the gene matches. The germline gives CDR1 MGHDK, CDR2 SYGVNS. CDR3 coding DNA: TGTGCCAGCAGTGAGCCACTAGCGGGGGCTGAGACCCAGTACTTC. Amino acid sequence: CASSEPLAGAETQYF.

In DNA, the CDR3 is TGTGCCAGCAGCTTCGGGGGGTCTTCCTACAATGAGCAGTTCTTC. Its translation is CASSFGGSSYNEQFF. The rearrangement links TRBV11-1 to TRBJ2-1, with 7 bases identical to TRBD2. The trim removed 3 bases at V and 1 base at J, leaving 3 bases unmatched. CDR1 is SGHAT, CDR2 FQDESV, per germline (reference sequence). There are 15 residues in the CDR3.

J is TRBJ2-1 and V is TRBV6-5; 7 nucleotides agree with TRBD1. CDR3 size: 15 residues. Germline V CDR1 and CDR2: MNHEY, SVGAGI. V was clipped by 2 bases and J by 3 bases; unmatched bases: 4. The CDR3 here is CASSYEQGSYNEQFF. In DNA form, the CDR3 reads TGTGCCAGCAGTTACGAACAGGGGAGCTACAATGAGCAGTTCTTC.

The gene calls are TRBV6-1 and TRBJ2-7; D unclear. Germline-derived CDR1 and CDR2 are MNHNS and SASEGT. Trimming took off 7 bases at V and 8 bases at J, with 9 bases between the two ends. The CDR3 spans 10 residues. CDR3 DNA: TGTGCCAGCAAGGCGGCACAGCAGTACTTC. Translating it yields CASKAAQQYF.

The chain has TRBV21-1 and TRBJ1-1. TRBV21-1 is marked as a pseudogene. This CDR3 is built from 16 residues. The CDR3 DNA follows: TGTGCCAGCAGCCGCCGGGTGGCTGATGTGGACACTGAAGCTTTCTTT. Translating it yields CASSRRVADVDTEAFF.

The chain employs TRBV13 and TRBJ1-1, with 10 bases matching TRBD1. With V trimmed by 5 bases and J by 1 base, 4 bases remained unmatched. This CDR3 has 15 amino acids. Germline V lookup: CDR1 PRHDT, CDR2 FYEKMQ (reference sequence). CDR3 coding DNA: TGTGCCAGCAGCACGGACAGGGGGTGGAACACTGAAGCTTTCTTT. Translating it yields CASSTDRGWNTEAFF.

CDR3 residues: CASSMGAPGRGLARNGYTF. The CDR3 bases are TGTGCCAGTAGTATGGGCGCCCCGGGCAGGGGGCTAGCGAGGAATGGCTACACCTTC. The J gene is TRBJ1-2, the V gene TRBV19; 8 nucleotides match TRBD1. The V segment lost 3 bases and the J segment 6 bases; nucleotides outside the gene matches: 21. Germline assignment: CDR1 LNHDA and CDR2 SQIVND (reference sequence). This CDR3 is 19 amino acids long.

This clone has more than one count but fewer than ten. Here the CDR3 DNA reads TGTGCCAGCAGCTTGCCTCGGGAGCCGAACACTGAAGCTTTCTTT. Protein sequence: CASSLPREPNTEAFF. This rearrangement joins TRBV5-4 to TRBJ1-1; no clear D. With 1 base removed from V and 1 base from J, the gap between germline ends came to 11 bases. The CDR3 sequence is 15 residues long. CDR1 and CDR2 from the germline V gene are SGHNT and YYREEE (reference sequence).

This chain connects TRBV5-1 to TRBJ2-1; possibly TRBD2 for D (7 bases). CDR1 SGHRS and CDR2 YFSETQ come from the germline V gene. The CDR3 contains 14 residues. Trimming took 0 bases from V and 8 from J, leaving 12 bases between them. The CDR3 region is CASSLGGGLYEQFF. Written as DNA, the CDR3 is TGCGCCAGCAGCTTGGGGGGGGGCTTGTATGAGCAGTTCTTC.

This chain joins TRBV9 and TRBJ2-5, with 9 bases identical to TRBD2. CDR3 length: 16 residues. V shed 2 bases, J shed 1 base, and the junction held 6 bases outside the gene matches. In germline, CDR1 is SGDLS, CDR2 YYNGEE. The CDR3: CASSVQSGGFQETQYF. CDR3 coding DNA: TGTGCCAGCAGCGTTCAAAGCGGGGGGTTCCAAGAGACCCAGTACTTC.

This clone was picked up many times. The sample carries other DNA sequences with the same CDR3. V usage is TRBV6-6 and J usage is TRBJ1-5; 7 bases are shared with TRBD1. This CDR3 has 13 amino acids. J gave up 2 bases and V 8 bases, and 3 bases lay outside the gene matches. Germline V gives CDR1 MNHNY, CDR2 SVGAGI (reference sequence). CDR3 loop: CASSDRGNQPQHF. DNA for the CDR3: TGTGCCAGCTCCGACAGGGGCAATCAGCCCCAGCATTTT.

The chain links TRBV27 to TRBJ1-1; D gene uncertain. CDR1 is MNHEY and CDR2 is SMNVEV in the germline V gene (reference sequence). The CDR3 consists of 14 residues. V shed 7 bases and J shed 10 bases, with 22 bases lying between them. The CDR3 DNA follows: TGTGCCAGCAAAACTTGGGCACCCGGGGAGGGAGCTTTCTTT. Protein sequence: CASKTWAPGEGAFF.

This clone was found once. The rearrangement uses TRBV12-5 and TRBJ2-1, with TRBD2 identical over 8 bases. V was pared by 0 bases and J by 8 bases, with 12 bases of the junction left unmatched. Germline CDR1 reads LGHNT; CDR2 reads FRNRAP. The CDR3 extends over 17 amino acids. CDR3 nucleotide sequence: TGTGCTAGTGGTTTGGTACACTTCGGGGGGGGGCCGGATGAGCAGTTCTTC. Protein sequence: CASGLVHFGGGPDEQFF.

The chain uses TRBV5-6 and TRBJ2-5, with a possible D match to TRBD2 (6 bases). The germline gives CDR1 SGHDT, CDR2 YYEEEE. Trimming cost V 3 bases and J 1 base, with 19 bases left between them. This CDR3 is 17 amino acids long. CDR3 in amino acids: CASSSFQEPGLQETQYF. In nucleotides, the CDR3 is TGTGCCAGCAGCTCCTTTCAAGAACCGGGACTCCAAGAGACCCAGTACTTC.